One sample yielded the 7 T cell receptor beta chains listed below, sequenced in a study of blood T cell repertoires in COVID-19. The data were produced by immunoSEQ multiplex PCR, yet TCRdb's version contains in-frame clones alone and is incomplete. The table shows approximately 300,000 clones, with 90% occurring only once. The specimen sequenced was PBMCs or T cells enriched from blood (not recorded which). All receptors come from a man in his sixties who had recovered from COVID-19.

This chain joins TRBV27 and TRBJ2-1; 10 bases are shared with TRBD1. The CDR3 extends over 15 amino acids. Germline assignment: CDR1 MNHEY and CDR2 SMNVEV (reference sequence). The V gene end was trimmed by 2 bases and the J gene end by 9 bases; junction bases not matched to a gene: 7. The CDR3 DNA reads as TGTGCCAGCAGTTTACCGGGACAGGGGAGGGTTGAGCAGTTCTTC. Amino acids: CASSLPGQGRVEQFF.

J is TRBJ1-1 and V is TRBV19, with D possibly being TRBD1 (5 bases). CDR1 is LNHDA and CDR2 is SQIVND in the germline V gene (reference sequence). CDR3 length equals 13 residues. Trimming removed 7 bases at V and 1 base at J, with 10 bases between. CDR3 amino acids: CASTWGRNTEAFF. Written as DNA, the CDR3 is TGTGCCAGTACCTGGGGCCGGAACACTGAAGCTTTCTTT.

In DNA, the CDR3 is TGCGCCAGCAGCCAAGATCGCCTCCAGAATTCACCCCTCCACTTT. Protein product: CASSQDRLQNSPLHF. The chain is built from TRBV4-1 and TRBJ1-6; D is undetermined. With 0 bases removed from V and 7 bases from J, the gap between germline ends came to 10 bases. The germline gives CDR1 MGHRA, CDR2 YSYEKL. There are 15 residues in the CDR3.

The CDR3 nucleotides read TGCAGCGCGGGGGACAGGGAAGGTTCACCCCTCCACTTT. This codes for CSAGDREGSPLHF. The chain carries TRBV29-1 and TRBJ1-6, with 9 positions matching TRBD1. CDR3 length equals 13 residues. The V and J ends lost 7 bases and 9 bases, in that order; junction bases with no gene match: 7. Germline loops: CDR1 SQVTM, CDR2 ANQGSEA.

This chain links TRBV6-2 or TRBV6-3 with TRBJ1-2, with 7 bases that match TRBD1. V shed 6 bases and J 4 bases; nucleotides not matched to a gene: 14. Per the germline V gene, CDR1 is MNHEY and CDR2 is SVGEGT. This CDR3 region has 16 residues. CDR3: CASSPTRQGRGYGYTF. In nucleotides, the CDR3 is TGTGCCAGCAGCCCGACACGACAGGGCAGGGGCTATGGCTACACCTTC.

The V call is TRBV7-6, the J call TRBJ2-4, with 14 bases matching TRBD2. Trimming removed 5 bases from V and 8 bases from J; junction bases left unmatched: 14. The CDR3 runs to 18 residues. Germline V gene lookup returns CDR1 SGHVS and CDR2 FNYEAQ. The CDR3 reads CASSKGRTSGGKRDIQYF. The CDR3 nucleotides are TGTGCCAGCAGCAAGGGAAGGACTAGCGGGGGGAAGAGGGACATTCAGTACTTC.

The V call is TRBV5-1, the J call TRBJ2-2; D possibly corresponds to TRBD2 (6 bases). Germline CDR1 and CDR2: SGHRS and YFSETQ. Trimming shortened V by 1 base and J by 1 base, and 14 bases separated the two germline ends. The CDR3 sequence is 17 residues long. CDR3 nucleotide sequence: TGCGCCAGCAGCTTGATTGGTAGCGGAGTGAACACCGGGGAGCTGTTTTTT. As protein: CASSLIGSGVNTGELFF.